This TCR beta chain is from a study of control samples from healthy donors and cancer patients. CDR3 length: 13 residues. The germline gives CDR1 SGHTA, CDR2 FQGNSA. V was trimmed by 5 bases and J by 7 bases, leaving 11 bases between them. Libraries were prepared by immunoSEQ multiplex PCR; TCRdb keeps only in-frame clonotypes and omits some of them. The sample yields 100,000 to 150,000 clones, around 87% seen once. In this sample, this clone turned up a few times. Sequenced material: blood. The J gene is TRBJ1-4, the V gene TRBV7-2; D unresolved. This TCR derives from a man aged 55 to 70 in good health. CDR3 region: CASSPRRAEKLFF. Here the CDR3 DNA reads TGTGCCAGCAGCCCAAGACGGGCTGAAAAACTGTTTTTT. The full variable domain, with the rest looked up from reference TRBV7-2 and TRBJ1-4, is GAGVSQSPSNKVTEKGKDVELRCDPISGHTALYWYRQSLGQGLEFLIYFQGNSAPDKSGLPSDRFSAERTGGSVSTLTIQRTQQEDSAVYLCASSPRRAEKLFFGSGTQLSVL.